This T cell receptor (beta chain) was identified in a study of CD8+ T cells in alopecia areata. On the study more broadly: A 6-month off-drug phase came after tofacitinib, which had lasted 6 to 18 months. Whole-study findings and limits: With just one nonresponder, it is still uncertain whether baseline CD8+ expansion relates to response.

Extracted RNA was reverse transcribed, and the resulting cDNA served as sequencing template. Clones were sequenced by immunoSEQ multiplex PCR, and TCRdb holds only the in-frame ones, with some missing. The sample consists of more than 200,000 clones, around two fifths of them appearing once. Regarding treatment: oral pan-JAK inhibitor, 5-10 mg twice daily. A remark on this clone: Its specificity is unknown.

The germline CDR1 and CDR2 sequences are SEHNR and FQNEAQ (reference sequence). The CDR3 loop spans 14 amino acids. With 4 bases removed from V and 5 bases from J, the gap between germline ends came to 14 bases. Sequenced here: CD4+ T cells sorted from blood, sampled at approximately week 36, from a patient treated with tofacitinib. The chain recombines TRBV7-9 with TRBJ2-5, with D tentatively TRBD1 (5 bases). This sequence originates from a human donor with alopecia areata. The chain's CDR3 is CASSSGPPPETQYF. CDR3 DNA sequence: TGTGCCAGCAGCTCAGGGCCACCCCCGGAGACCCAGTACTTC.